This record concerns one T cell receptor (beta chain) sequence. Its antigen is unknown. Base qualities are not provided; no much larger clone lies one nucleotide away. The germline V gene encodes CDR1 SGHRS and CDR2 YFSETQ. CDR3 length: 15 amino acids, cysteine to phenylalanine. The sequence is cut down to CDR3 DNA, 45 bases in frame from base 1. V sheds 3 bases and J sheds 6 bases, leaving 18 bases between their ends. TCRbeta CDR3 regions were amplified from genomic DNA by means of the immunoSEQ Assay, a bias-controlled multiplex PCR. On the authors' methods: The number of nucleated cells in each sample was estimated by amplification of reference gene primers within the assay. Sequence reads were collapsed and filtered to measure the absolute abundance of every unique TCRbeta CDR3 rearrangement. For each sample, productive Simpson clonality was calculated as the square root of Simpson's diversity index across productive rearrangements. Imported from immuneACCESS, the table was reduced by TCRdb to in-frame sequences with V and J called. These copies leave out some clones; in studies compared against another copy, an unresolved V gene accounts for under half, and the cause of the remainder is not known. The D gene and trimming were derived from the DNA, and the V and J assignments and clone size from that table. Across this sample there are about 200,000 clones, with 80% to 90% seen only once. The leading ten clones occupy around 8% of the sample.

Participants in the prospective study were aged roughly 18 to 100 years, lived in 20 to 30 United States geographic areas, and enrolled through a virtual design. To assign participants to cohorts, the prospective study relied on clinical history that participants themselves reported in a screening survey and a study questionnaire. For ImmuneRACE Cohort 3, a participant was defined as recovered based on two consecutive negative NP/OP PCR tests, clearance by a healthcare professional, or resolution of symptoms. Mobile phlebotomists in the prospective study collected whole blood, serum and a nasopharyngeal or oropharyngeal swab from every participant. Prospective study participants could optionally give additional blood draws and questionnaires over an approximately two-month period. Prospective study blood samples were shipped either frozen or at room temperature before DNA extraction. This sample stems from a study of blood T cell repertoires in COVID-19 (dated by TCRdb to the early 2020s). Some background on the complete study: Samples from collaborators originated in the United States, Italy and Spain and spanned both the acute and convalescent phases of COVID-19. The prospective study material was composed of cDNA or gDNA derived from T cells, B-cell-depleted T cells, or PBMCs. Deeply sampled blood TCRbeta repertoires from subjects exposed to, actively infected with, or recovered from COVID-19 were included in the dataset. A freely available public database, intended as a resource for researchers studying the immune response to SARS-CoV-2, is where the repertoires were released. The samples were drawn from two sources: the first 160 participants of the ongoing ImmuneRACE study, and fewer than 1,500 subjects contributed by 6 global collaborators. A de-identified subject ID, COVID-19 status, age in years and sex were almost always included in the sample metadata. Where available, HLA class I and class II types were obtained from metadata supplied by the sample provider rather than from assay-based typing. Study-level results and caveats: The amount of clinical and demographic metadata varied by source and participant and was provided uncurated.

Sequencing was performed on PBMCs or T cells enriched from blood (not recorded which). The TCR originated in a young woman who had recovered from COVID-19. This chain is built from TRBV5-1 and TRBJ1-2, with TRBD1 tentatively as D gene (5 bases match). CDR3 protein: CASSSRTNFEDGYTF. The base sequence is TGCGCCAGCAGCTCAAGGACAAACTTCGAGGATGGCTACACCTTC.